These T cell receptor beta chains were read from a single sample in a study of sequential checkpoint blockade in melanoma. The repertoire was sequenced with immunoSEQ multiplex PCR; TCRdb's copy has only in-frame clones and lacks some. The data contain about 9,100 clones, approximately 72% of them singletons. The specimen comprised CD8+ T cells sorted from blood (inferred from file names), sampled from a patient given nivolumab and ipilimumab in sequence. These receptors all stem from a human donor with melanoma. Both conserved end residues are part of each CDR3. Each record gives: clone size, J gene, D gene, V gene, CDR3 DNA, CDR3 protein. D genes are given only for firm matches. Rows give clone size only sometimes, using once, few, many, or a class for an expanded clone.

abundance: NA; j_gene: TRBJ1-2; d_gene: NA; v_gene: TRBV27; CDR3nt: TGTGCCAGCAGTTTAAGGGAGTCAGTCCCTTTCTATGGCTACACCTTC; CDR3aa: CASSLRESVPFYGYTF
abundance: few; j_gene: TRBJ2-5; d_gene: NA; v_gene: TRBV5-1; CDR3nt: TGCGCCAGCAGCCTGGGATTGGACACTCTCAGAGAGACCCAGTACTTC; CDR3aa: CASSLGLDTLRETQYF
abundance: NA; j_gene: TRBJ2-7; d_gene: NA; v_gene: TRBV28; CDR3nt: TGTGCCAGCAGCCCTAGCTTCATACTGGACTTC; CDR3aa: CASSPSFILDF
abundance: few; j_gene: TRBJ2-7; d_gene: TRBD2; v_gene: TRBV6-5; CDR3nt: TGTGCCAGCAGCCAAGGGGAGACTAGCGGCGAGCAGTACTTC; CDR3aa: CASSQGETSGEQYF
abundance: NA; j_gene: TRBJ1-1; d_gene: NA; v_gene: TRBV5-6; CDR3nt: TGTGCCAGCAGGGTACAGGGCGGAAGGGGCACTGAAGCTTTCTTT; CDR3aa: CASRVQGGRGTEAFF
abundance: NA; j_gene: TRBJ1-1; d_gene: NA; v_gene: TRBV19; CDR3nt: TGTGCCAGTAGTATGGGGGGAGGACCAGCCACTGAAGCTTTCTTT; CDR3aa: CASSMGGGPATEAFF
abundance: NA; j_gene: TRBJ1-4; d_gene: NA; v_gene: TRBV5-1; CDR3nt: TGCGCCAGCAGCCCAAACAGGGCTAATGAAAAACTGTTTTTT; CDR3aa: CASSPNRANEKLFF
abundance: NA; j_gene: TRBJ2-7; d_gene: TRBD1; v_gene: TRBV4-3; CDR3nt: TGCGCCAGCAGCCAAGAACCCGGGACAGCTTACGAGCAGTACTTC; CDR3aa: CASSQEPGTAYEQYF
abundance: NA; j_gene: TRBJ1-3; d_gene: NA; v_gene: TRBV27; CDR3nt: TGTGCCAGCAGTCTAAGTCGGGGGGCTGGAAACACCATATATTTT; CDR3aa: CASSLSRGAGNTIYF
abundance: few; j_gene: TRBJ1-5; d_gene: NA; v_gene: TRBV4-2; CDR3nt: TGTGCCAGCAGCCAAGACGGGGGTGATTATCAGCCCCAGCATTTT; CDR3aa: CASSQDGGDYQPQHF
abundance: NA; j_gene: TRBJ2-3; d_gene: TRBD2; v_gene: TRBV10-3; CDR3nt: TGTGCCATCAGTGTGGGACTAGCGGGCGTCTCTAGCACAGATACGCAGTATTTT; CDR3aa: CAISVGLAGVSSTDTQYF
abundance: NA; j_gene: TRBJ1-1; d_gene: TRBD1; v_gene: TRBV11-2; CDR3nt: TGTGCCAGCAGCTTAACAGGGGCTTCGACATTGGAAGCTTTCTTT; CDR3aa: CASSLTGASTLEAFF
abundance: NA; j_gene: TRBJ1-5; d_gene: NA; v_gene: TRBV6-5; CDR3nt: TGTGCCAGCAGTTACGGAGGGGACGATGATCAGCCCCAGCATTTT; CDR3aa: CASSYGGDDDQPQHF
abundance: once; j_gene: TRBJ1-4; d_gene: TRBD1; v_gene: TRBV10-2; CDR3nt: TGCGCCAGCGGGACAGGCGCTAATGAAAAACTGTTTTTT; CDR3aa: CASGTGANEKLFF
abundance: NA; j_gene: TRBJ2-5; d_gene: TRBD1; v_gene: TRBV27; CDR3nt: TGTGCCAGCAGTTTAACGGCAGGGGGCTGGGAGACCCAGTACTTC; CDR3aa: CASSLTAGGWETQYF
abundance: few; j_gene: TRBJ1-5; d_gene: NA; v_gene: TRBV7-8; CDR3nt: TGTGCCAGCAGCTTAGGAGGGATTCAGCCCCAGCATTTT; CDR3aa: CASSLGGIQPQHF
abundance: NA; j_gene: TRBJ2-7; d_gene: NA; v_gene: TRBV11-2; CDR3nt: TGTGCCAGCAGCTTAGAGGGACAAAGACGATACGAGCAGTACTTC; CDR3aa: CASSLEGQRRYEQYF
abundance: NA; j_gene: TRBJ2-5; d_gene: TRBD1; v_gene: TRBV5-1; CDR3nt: TGCGCCAGCAGCTTGGAAGGGGGCCCCCAAGAGACCCAGTACTTC; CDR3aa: CASSLEGGPQETQYF
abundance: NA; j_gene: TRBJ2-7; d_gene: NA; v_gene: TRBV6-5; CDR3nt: TGTGCCAGCAGTTACTCTTGGCAACCGGGAAACGAGCAGTACTTC; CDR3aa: CASSYSWQPGNEQYF
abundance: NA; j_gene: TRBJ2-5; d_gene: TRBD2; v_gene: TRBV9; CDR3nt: TGTGCCAGCAGCGTAGGGACTAGCGGGATCGGAGAGACCCAGTACTTC; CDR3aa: CASSVGTSGIGETQYF
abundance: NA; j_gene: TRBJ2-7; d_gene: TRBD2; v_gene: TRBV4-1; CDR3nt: TGCGCCAGCAGCCAACTTAGCGGGAGGGTTAGGGAGCAGTACTTC; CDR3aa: CASSQLSGRVREQYF
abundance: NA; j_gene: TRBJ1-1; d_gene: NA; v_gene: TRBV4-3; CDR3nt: TGCGCCAGCAGCGAAGGGAAGGAGACTGAAGCTTTCTTT; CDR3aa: CASSEGKETEAFF
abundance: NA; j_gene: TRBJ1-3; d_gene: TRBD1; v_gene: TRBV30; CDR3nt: TGTGCCTGGAGTGACGGGACAGGGGGAAACACCATATATTTT; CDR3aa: CAWSDGTGGNTIYF
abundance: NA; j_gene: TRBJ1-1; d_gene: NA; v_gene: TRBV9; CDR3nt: TGTGCCAGCAGCGTCTCTTACAGGGCGTTGAACACTGAAGCTTTCTTT; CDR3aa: CASSVSYRALNTEAFF
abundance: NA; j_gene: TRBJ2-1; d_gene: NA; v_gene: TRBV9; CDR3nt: TGTGCCAGCAGCGCCCTGGGTGGCGGGGATTACAATGAGCAGTTCTTC; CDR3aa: CASSALGGGDYNEQFF
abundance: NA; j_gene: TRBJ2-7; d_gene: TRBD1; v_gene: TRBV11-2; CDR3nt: TGTGCCAGCAGCCTAGCAGGGGGCGCTGACTCCTACGAGCAGTACTTC; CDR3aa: CASSLAGGADSYEQYF
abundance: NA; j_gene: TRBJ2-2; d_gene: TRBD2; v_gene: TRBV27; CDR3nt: TGTGCCAGCAGTCACCTAGCGGGACCCACCGGGGAGCTGTTTTTT; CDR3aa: CASSHLAGPTGELFF
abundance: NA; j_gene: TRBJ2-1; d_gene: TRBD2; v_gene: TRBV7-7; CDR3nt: TGTGCCAGCAGCTTAGCGGCGGGGGGCGGTCGCGATGAGCAGTTCTTC; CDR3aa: CASSLAAGGGRDEQFF
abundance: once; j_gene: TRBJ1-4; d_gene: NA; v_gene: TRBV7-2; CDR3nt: TGTGCCAGCAGCTTTGCAGGGATTCGGGAAAAACTGTTTTTT; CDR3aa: CASSFAGIREKLFF
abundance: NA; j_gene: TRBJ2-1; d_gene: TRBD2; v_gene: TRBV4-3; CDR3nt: TGCGCCAGCAGCCAACTTGCGGGAGGAGGAACCGTTGAGCAGTTCTTC; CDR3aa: CASSQLAGGGTVEQFF
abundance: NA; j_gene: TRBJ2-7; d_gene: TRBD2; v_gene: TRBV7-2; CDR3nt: TGTGCCAGCAGCCAATTGACTAGCGGGTACGAACCCCCTCTCTACGAGCAGTACTTC; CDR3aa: CASSQLTSGYEPPLYEQYF
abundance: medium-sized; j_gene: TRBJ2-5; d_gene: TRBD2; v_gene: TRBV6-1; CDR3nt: TGTGCCAGCAGTGAAGAAGTTAGCGGGGCGGAGACCCAGTACTTC; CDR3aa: CASSEEVSGAETQYF
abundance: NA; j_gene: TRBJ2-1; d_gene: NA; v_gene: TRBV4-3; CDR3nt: TGCGCCAGCAGCCAAGTGTACGGTGAGGCCTACAATGAGCAGTTCTTC; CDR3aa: CASSQVYGEAYNEQFF